Reported below is one TCR beta chain. This record belongs to a study of shared clonotypes between healthy human individuals. Using immunoSEQ multiplex PCR, the repertoire was profiled, and TCRdb retains in-frame clones only, with some absent. The sample includes about 820,000 clones, about 92% of them seen just once. CD45RO-negative CD8 cells positively selected for CCR7 made up the naive population, which excluded terminally differentiated effector memory CD45RA+ cells. The germline V gene encodes CDR1 SGHTA and CDR2 FQGNSA. There are 15 residues in the CDR3. Trimming took 2 bases from V and 9 from J; bases not matched to a gene: 6.

The chain is built from TRBV7-2 and TRBJ2-1; 11 bases are shared with TRBD2. This sequence was found in a man aged 25-45 years in good health. The sequenced material came from naive CD8+ T cells sorted from blood. CDR3 nucleotide sequence: TGTGCCAGCAGCTTATACACTAGCGGGAGCCGTGAGCAGTTCTTC. Translation: CASSLYTSGSREQFF.